Shown below are 26 T cell receptor beta chains from a single sample sequenced in a study of PD-1 blockade in classical Hodgkin lymphoma. The time point is: cycle 4 day 1 (C4D1), after 6 weeks of nivolumab. Patients all relapsed after autologous stem cell transplantation, and there was variation in brentuximab vedotin exposure. Generated by immunoSEQ multiplex PCR, the TCRdb table keeps only in-frame clones and is missing some. The sample includes about 64,000 clones, around 90% of them seen just once. The sequencing used peripheral blood mononuclear cells (PBMCs), collected before the fourth cycle of nivolumab. Receptors originate from a human donor with classical Hodgkin lymphoma.

This chain uses TRBV10-3 with TRBJ2-1; TRBD2 matches at 7 bases. In germline, CDR1 is ENHRY, CDR2 SYGVKD. The CDR3 spans 14 residues. Trimming removed 4 bases from V and 2 bases from J; junction bases left unmatched: 2. CDR3 region: CAISAGGTYNEQFF. DNA of the CDR3: TGTGCCATCAGTGCGGGGGGTACCTACAATGAGCAGTTCTTC.

This clone was seen once. The chain is built from TRBV30 and TRBJ1-4; D is undetermined. The CDR3 runs 14 residues. Germline assignment: CDR1 GTSNPN and CDR2 SVGIG (reference sequence). Trimming left V 1 base short and J 7 bases short, with 13 bases between. The CDR3 nucleotides are TGTGCCTGGAGTGGTTGGGAAGTGGTTGAAAAACTGTTTTTT. Translated, it gives CAWSGWEVVEKLFF. Full variable domain (outside the CDR3, taken from reference TRBV30 and TRBJ1-4): SQTIHQWPATLVQPVGSPLSLECTVEGTSNPNLYWYRQAAGRGLQLLFYSVGIGQISSEVPQNLSASRPQDRQFILSSKKLLLSDSGFYLCAWSGWEVVEKLFFGSGTQLSVL.

V usage is TRBV6-1 and J usage is TRBJ2-7, with 10 bases that match TRBD1. The length of the CDR3 is 15 residues. Germline V gene data show CDR1 as MNHNS and CDR2 as SASEGT. V lost 10 bases, J lost 2 bases, and 11 bases stayed unmatched. DNA of the CDR3: TGTGCCATTCCGACCGGGACAGGGGTTCCCTACGAGCAGTACTTC. Translated, it gives CAIPTGTGVPYEQYF.

V usage is TRBV5-1 and J usage is TRBJ2-1; no reliable D call. The CDR3 has 16 residues. Germline CDR1 and CDR2: SGHRS and YFSETQ. The V and J ends lost 0 bases and 4 bases respectively, with 14 bases between them. For the CDR3, the DNA is TGCGCCAGCAGCTTGGAGTCAGTCGGGTCTTACAATGAGCAGTTCTTC. Amino acid sequence: CASSLESVGSYNEQFF.

This chain joins TRBV5-6 and TRBJ2-7; 7 nucleotides line up with TRBD1. The J segment lost 4 bases and the V segment lost 2 bases, leaving 12 bases of the junction unmatched. The CDR3 sequence is 16 residues long. Germline lookup yields CDR1 SGHDT and CDR2 YYEEEE. This CDR3 is CASSFGPGQQFYEQYF. CDR3 nucleotides: TGTGCCAGCAGCTTTGGTCCGGGACAGCAATTTTACGAGCAGTACTTC.

This CDR3 is CATSRDLGTLSNTEAFF. CDR3 nucleotide sequence: TGTGCCACCAGCAGAGATCTGGGAACTCTTAGCAACACTGAAGCTTTCTTT. The chain couples TRBV15 to TRBJ1-1; no firm D call. The CDR3 covers 17 residues. V was shortened by 0 bases and J by 2 bases, with 16 bases between the two germline ends. Per the germline V gene, CDR1 is LNHNV and CDR2 is YYDKDF (reference sequence).

This chain uses TRBV7-9 with TRBJ1-2; D call uncertain. V gave up 1 base and J gave up 12 bases, with 9 bases separating them. The CDR3 contains 11 residues. Germline-derived CDR1 and CDR2 are SEHNR and FQNEAQ (reference sequence). CDR3 amino acids: CASSLEAGNTF. The CDR3 coding sequence is TGTGCCAGCAGCTTAGAAGCCGGGAACACCTTC. Full variable domain (missing parts from reference TRBV7-9 and TRBJ1-2): DTGVSQNPRHKITKRGQNVTFRCDPISEHNRLYWYRQTLGQGPEFLTYFQNEAQLEKSRLLSDRFSAERPKGSFSTLEIQRTEQGDSAMYLCASSLEAGNTFGSGTRLTVV.

This clone was seen a few times. The chain carries TRBV11-2 and TRBJ1-6, with TRBD1 matching 8 bases. V gave up 6 bases and J gave up 10 bases; unmatched junction bases: 14. Germline V gene sequence: CDR1 SGHAT, CDR2 FQNNGV. The CDR3 is 16 amino acids. The CDR3 coding sequence is TGTGCCAGCAGACCGCTCAGGACAGGGTCGCGCTCACCCCTCCACTTT. Translated: CASRPLRTGSRSPLHF.

The chain uses TRBV2 and TRBJ1-5, with D tentatively TRBD1 (6 bases). Germline lookup yields CDR1 SNHLY and CDR2 FYNNEI. V was shortened by 7 bases and J by 5 bases, with 12 bases between the two germline ends. The CDR3 runs 13 residues. This CDR3 reads CASNRQVDQPQHF. The CDR3, as DNA: TGTGCCAGCAACCGACAGGTGGATCAGCCCCAGCATTTT. The entire variable domain, with the rest obtained from reference TRBV2 and TRBJ1-5, is as follows: EPEVTQTPSHQVTQMGQEVILRCVPISNHLYFYWYRQILGQKVEFLVSFYNNEISEKSEIFDDQFSVERPDGSNFTLKIRSTKLEDSAMYFCASNRQVDQPQHFGDGTRLSIL.

This clone was detected once. The rearrangement links TRBV19 to TRBJ1-2, with TRBD1 identical over 8 bases. Germline CDR1 LNHDA, CDR2 SQIVND (reference sequence). Trimming removed 5 bases from V and 3 bases from J; junction bases left unmatched: 8. The CDR3 consists of 15 residues. As DNA, the CDR3 is TGTGCCAGTAGTGTGGACAGGGCTTTATACTATGGCTACACCTTC. As protein: CASSVDRALYYGYTF.

This sequence joins TRBV5-1 and TRBJ1-1, with 10 bases that match TRBD1. Germline V gives CDR1 SGHRS, CDR2 YFSETQ. V was clipped by 4 bases and J by 6 bases; unmatched bases: 3. The CDR3 has 13 amino acids. The CDR3 DNA follows: TGCGCCAGCAGCAGGACAGGGGGAGCTGAAGCTTTCTTT. It translates to CASSRTGGAEAFF.

This chain uses TRBV5-1 with TRBJ1-1; D not certain. This CDR3 contains 13 residues. V lost 2 bases to trimming and J lost 2 bases, with 7 bases between them. Per the germline V gene, CDR1 is SGHRS and CDR2 is YFSETQ. In DNA, the CDR3 is TGCGCCAGCAGCTTTGAGGGTAACACTGAAGCTTTCTTT. Amino acid sequence: CASSFEGNTEAFF.

The chain has TRBV12-5 and TRBJ1-4; D might be TRBD1 (5 bases). The CDR3 sequence is 15 residues long. CDR1 is LGHNT and CDR2 is FRNRAP in the germline V gene. V was clipped by 11 bases and J by 7 bases, with 23 bases between them. CDR3 protein: CASSPVQGGGEKLFF. The CDR3 DNA reads as TGTGCTTCGAGCCCTGTGCAGGGCGGTGGTGAAAAACTGTTTTTT.

V and J are TRBV23-1 and TRBJ2-1; D is unclear. TRBV23-1 is an ORF; its function is uncertain. Trimming removed 0 bases from V and 6 bases from J, with 15 bases in between. This CDR3 comprises 16 residues. This CDR3 is CASSQSRTVNGNEQFF. In DNA, the CDR3 is TGCGCCAGCAGTCAATCAAGGACGGTAAACGGCAATGAGCAGTTCTTC.

This chain joins TRBV30 and TRBJ1-1, with 7 bases aligning to TRBD1. Germline V gene sequence: CDR1 GTSNPN, CDR2 SVGIG (reference sequence). The CDR3 extends over 14 amino acids. The V and J ends lost 8 bases and 5 bases, in that order; junction bases with no gene match: 14. In DNA form, the CDR3 reads TGTGCCCGGTCCCTCGACAGGGTAAGGACTGAAGCTTTCTTT. Translating gives CARSLDRVRTEAFF.

The chain employs TRBV11-1 and TRBJ2-5; TRBD2 matches at 9 bases. The length of the CDR3 is 16 residues. V lost 0 bases, J lost 0 bases, and 2 bases stayed unmatched. Germline V gives CDR1 SGHAT, CDR2 FQDESV (reference sequence). The CDR3 DNA sequence: TGTGCCAGCAGCTTAGCGCGGGGGGGCGACCAAGAGACCCAGTACTTC. Translating gives CASSLARGGDQETQYF.

The chain is built from TRBV19 and TRBJ2-2; 7 bases are shared with TRBD2. The V and J ends lost 3 bases and 7 bases, in that order; junction bases with no gene match: 8. This CDR3 contains 15 residues. Germline V gene data show CDR1 as LNHDA and CDR2 as SQIVND (reference sequence). The CDR3 bases are TGTGCCAGTAGTATGGCCCGACTAGCTGGCGGGGAGCTGTTTTTT. Encoded protein: CASSMARLAGGELFF.

The table lists this clone with a count of one. This chain connects TRBV19 to TRBJ2-5; 12 positions agree with TRBD2. CDR3 length equals 16 residues. The J segment lost 2 bases and the V segment lost 5 bases, leaving 6 bases of the junction unmatched. Looked up from germline, CDR1 is LNHDA and CDR2 is SQIVND (reference sequence). The CDR3 is CASSPPSGGEQETQYF. In DNA form, the CDR3 reads TGTGCCAGTAGTCCACCTAGCGGGGGGGAACAAGAGACCCAGTACTTC.

This clone was seen just once. The CDR3 DNA sequence: TGTGCCAGCAGCGTATCGGGGGCCAGCAATCAGCCCCAGCATTTT. This gives the protein CASSVSGASNQPQHF. V gene TRBV9 combines with J gene TRBJ1-5; possibly TRBD1 for D (6 bases). The V end lost 1 base, the J end lost 1 base, and 9 bases lay between the germline ends. The V gene's germline CDR1 is SGDLS and CDR2 YYNGEE. This CDR3 has 15 residues.

V and J are TRBV5-1 and TRBJ2-5, with TRBD1 as a possible D gene (6 bases). With 1 base removed from V and 4 bases from J, the gap between germline ends came to 20 bases. Germline lookup yields CDR1 SGHRS and CDR2 YFSETQ. The CDR3 spans 17 residues. The CDR3 DNA reads TGCGCCAGCAGCTTGTACCCGGGACAAAACATGGGAGAGACCCAGTACTTC. Its translation is CASSLYPGQNMGETQYF.

This clone came up once. The J gene is TRBJ1-4, the V gene TRBV11-2, with D perhaps matching TRBD1 (5 bases). V lost 1 base, J lost 13 bases, and 16 bases lay in between. Germline loops: CDR1 SGHAT, CDR2 FQNNGV. This CDR3 region has 14 residues. The CDR3 protein is CASSLGAGDGVLFF. CDR3 coding DNA: TGTGCCAGCAGCTTAGGGGCCGGGGACGGCGTACTGTTTTTT.

The CDR3 spells CASSSRTGGMNTIYF. CDR3 DNA sequence: TGTGCCAGCAGTTCCCGCACAGGGGGTATGAACACCATATATTTT. The chain links TRBV28 to TRBJ1-3, with 8 bases aligning to TRBD1. The CDR3 consists of 15 residues. Germline-derived CDR1 and CDR2 are MDHEN and SYDVKM. The junction had 9 bases not matched to a gene; V was cut back by 4 bases and J by 7 bases.

V gene TRBV19 combines with J gene TRBJ1-3; possibly TRBD1 for D (5 bases). V lost 6 bases, J lost 7 bases, and 19 bases lay in between. CDR3 size: 15 residues. CDR1 is LNHDA and CDR2 is SQIVND in the germline V gene (reference sequence). CDR3 nucleotide sequence: TGTGCCAGTAGCGTGAGGGGCCCCTCGGTCAACACCATATATTTT. It translates to CASSVRGPSVNTIYF.

The chain has TRBV7-9 and TRBJ2-5; 9 bases align to TRBD2. Per the germline V gene, CDR1 is SEHNR and CDR2 is FQNEAQ (reference sequence). After removal of 4 bases from V and 5 bases from J, the junction contained 17 bases not matched to a gene. This CDR3 comprises 18 residues. The CDR3 DNA reads as TGTGCCAGCAGCTCTCGCGGGTCTAGCGGGGCGTTGCGGGAGACCCAGTACTTC. This sequence encodes CASSSRGSSGALRETQYF.

The V gene is TRBV5-1, the J gene TRBJ2-5; D tentatively reads TRBD1 or TRBD2 (5 bases each). The CDR3 runs to 11 residues. Trimming removed 4 bases at V and 7 bases at J, with 8 bases between. Germline V CDR1 and CDR2: SGHRS, YFSETQ. CDR3 DNA sequence: TGCGCCAGCAGCCTTGGGGGGACCCAGTACTTC. This gives the protein CASSLGGTQYF.

The rearrangement links TRBV9 to TRBJ1-2, with D possibly TRBD1 on 6 matching bases. With 3 bases removed from V and 6 bases from J, the gap between germline ends came to 21 bases. Germline CDR1 and CDR2: SGDLS and YYNGEE. The CDR3 consists of 16 residues. Written as DNA, the CDR3 is TGTGCCAGCAGCGAGGGTGCGGGGGCCGGGGATAATGGCTACACCTTC. Its protein is CASSEGAGAGDNGYTF.